The clone carrying this T cell receptor (beta chain) appeared many times. The antigen is undetermined. Naive CD8 libraries came from approximately 20,000 to 980,000 sorted cells with 10%, 30% or 50% RNA. This sample is part of a study of molecular identifiers for immune sequencing clone quantification. About the study: The replicates split RNA from around 20,000 or 100,000 naive CD8 cells five ways and sequenced four.

The J segment lost 6 bases and the V segment lost 0 bases, leaving 8 bases of the junction unmatched. This CDR3 comprises 16 residues. CDR1 and CDR2 (germline): MNHEY, SVGEGT. Study-level findings and limits: More than 97% of effector molecules, versus under 1% of naive-cell molecules, belonged to clones above 20 RNA copies.

Generation of bulk TCR libraries relied on previously described methods and listed TCR primers. A single record per CDR3 protein comes from TCRdb applying MiXCR to the PCR reads. The table records tens of thousands of distinct CDR3 sequences, 15% to 20% of them present only once. This rearrangement joins TRBV6-2 or TRBV6-3 to TRBJ1-1; 9 bases match TRBD1. Sequenced material: naive CD8+ T cells from blood, with Jurkat cell RNA spiked in. Subset described: FACS-sorted CD8+CD4-CCR7+CD45RA+ naive T cells. This TCR derives from a human donor in good health. Some libraries in this study had Jurkat cell RNA spiked in. The CDR3 coding sequence is TGTGCCAGCAGTTACTCCACGGGACAGGGATTCGCTGAAGCTTTCTTT. It codes for CASSYSTGQGFAEAFF.